The 21 T cell receptor beta chains in this list originate from one sample, sequenced in a study of CXCR3-negative and CXCR3-positive naive CD8 T cells. UMI-tagged TRB cDNA libraries were built via 5' RACE. Reprocessing the 5' RACE reads, TCRdb reports a single entry for every CDR3 protein and omits DNA. The repertoire shows 92,000 or so distinct CDR3 sequences; the top ten hold 0.95% to 1.4%. Specimen: naive CXCR3- CD8+ T cells from blood. The subset was: CD45RO-CCR7+CD27+CD95- naive CD8+ T cells lacking CXCR3 (TNR3-). The receptors stem from a human donor in good health. Some clones in this sample may be carry-over from other donors' samples.

Here the CDR3 reads CASHWGPYNEQFF. The genes are TRBV6-5 and TRBJ2-1; the TCRdb D gene call, TRBD1, has no DNA to confirm it. CDR1 and CDR2 (germline): MNHEY, SVGAGI. This CDR3 comprises 13 residues.

The rearrangement joins TRBV13 to TRBJ2-7; TCRdb indicates TRBD2, and absent DNA this call remains unverified. Germline-derived CDR1 and CDR2 are PRHDT and FYEKMQ (reference sequence). The CDR3 loop spans 14 amino acids. The CDR3 loop reads CASSPGLVLREQYF.

The chain has TRBV29-1 and TRBJ1-1. The CDR3 totals 15 residues. The germline V gene encodes CDR1 SQVTM and CDR2 ANQGSEA. This CDR3 is CSGAYGSDQNTEAFF.

The chain couples TRBV7-9 to TRBJ2-7; TCRdb reports TRBD1, a call that lacks DNA to check it against. Germline V gives CDR1 SEHNR, CDR2 FQNEAQ (reference sequence). CDR3 length: 15 amino acids. This CDR3 reads CASSPRDRGLYEQYF.

The rearrangement joins TRBV7-6 to TRBJ2-3. Germline-derived CDR1 and CDR2 are SGHVS and FNYEAQ. The length of the CDR3 is 14 residues. The CDR3 is CASSLAGNTDTQYF. The full variable domain, rest sourced from reference TRBV7-6 and TRBJ2-3, is GAGVSQSPRYKVTKRGQDVALRCDPISGHVSLYWYRQALGQGPEFLTYFNYEAQQDKSGLPNDRFSAERPEGSISTLTIQRTEQRDSAMYRCASSLAGNTDTQYFGPGTRLTVL.

The chain employs TRBV19 and TRBJ1-1. CDR1 is LNHDA and CDR2 is SQIVND in the germline V gene (reference sequence). The CDR3 length is 14 residues. The CDR3 loop is CASSINGENTEAFF.

This chain joins TRBV12-3 or TRBV12-4 and TRBJ2-7. This CDR3 is built from 14 residues. The CDR3 is CASSLDGTTYEQYF.

The chain recombines TRBV6-6 with TRBJ2-7. The CDR3 contains 12 residues. CDR1 MNHNY and CDR2 SVGAGI come from the germline V gene (reference sequence). CDR3: CASSPSHYEQYF.

The chain employs TRBV7-9 and TRBJ2-7; the D call from TCRdb, TRBD2, cannot be confirmed without DNA. The CDR3 is 13 amino acids. The germline CDR1 and CDR2 sequences are SEHNR and FQNEAQ (reference sequence). The CDR3 sequence: CASSFSRADEQYF. Supplemented by reference TRBV7-9 and TRBJ2-7, the full variable domain reads DTGVSQNPRHKITKRGQNVTFRCDPISEHNRLYWYRQTLGQGPEFLTYFQNEAQLEKSRLLSDRFSAERPKGSFSTLEIQRTEQGDSAMYLCASSFSRADEQYFGPGTRLTVT.

The gene calls are TRBV29-1 and TRBJ2-7; TCRdb gives TRBD1 as the D gene, but with no DNA this cannot be confirmed. The CDR3 runs to 12 residues. Germline CDR1 SQVTM, CDR2 ANQGSEA. The CDR3 here is CSARDNSYEQYF.

The V gene is TRBV20-1, the J gene TRBJ2-3; the TRBD2 assignment by TCRdb is unverifiable without DNA. Germline CDR1 and CDR2: DFQATT and SNEGSKA (reference sequence). CDR3 size: 17 residues. The CDR3 protein is CSASNEGTRYSTDTQYF.

The chain has TRBV6-2 or TRBV6-3 and TRBJ1-1; as DNA is missing, the TRBD1 call by TCRdb cannot be tested. The CDR3 consists of 14 residues. CDR1 and CDR2 from the germline V gene are MNHEY and SVGEGT. CDR3: CASSSDRGETEAFF.

The chain recombines TRBV29-1 with TRBJ2-2; lacking DNA, the TRBD1 call made by TCRdb goes unchecked. The CDR3 has 11 residues. In germline, CDR1 is SQVTM, CDR2 ANQGSEA. This chain's CDR3 is CSVQQQGQLFF.

V gene TRBV7-9 combines with J gene TRBJ1-1. CDR3 length equals 14 residues. Germline CDR1 is SEHNR and CDR2 is FQNEAQ (reference sequence). Here the CDR3 reads CASSLAGWQPEAFF.

This chain joins TRBV14 and TRBJ2-1; TCRdb proposes TRBD2, but this gene call is untestable without DNA. CDR1 and CDR2 from the germline V gene are SGHDN and FVKESK. The CDR3 is 12 residues long. CDR3 sequence reads: CASSQRRDEQFF.

V usage is TRBV20-1 and J usage is TRBJ2-6. CDR1 is DFQATT and CDR2 is SNEGSKA in the germline V gene (reference sequence). This CDR3 has 15 residues. The CDR3 sequence is CSARDIRSGANVLTF.

The chain links TRBV29-1 to TRBJ1-2; TCRdb lists TRBD1, though no DNA is available to test this call. The CDR3 is made up of 16 amino acids. Germline-derived CDR1 and CDR2 are SQVTM and ANQGSEA. This CDR3 is CSVEDGEPQGASGYTF.

This rearrangement joins TRBV7-9 to TRBJ2-7; the D call from TCRdb, TRBD1, cannot be confirmed without DNA. The germline V gene encodes CDR1 SEHNR and CDR2 FQNEAQ (reference sequence). This CDR3 is built from 14 residues. This CDR3 is CASSLSGHYYEQYF.

The chain is built from TRBV19 and TRBJ2-5; checking the TCRdb D call of TRBD2 is not possible without DNA. The CDR3 has 15 residues. The germline V gene has CDR1 LNHDA and CDR2 SQIVND (reference sequence). CDR3 sequence reads: CASSILSGAQETQYF.

The chain recombines TRBV7-2 with TRBJ2-2; TCRdb selects TRBD1, and the lack of DNA leaves this call unchecked. The CDR3 has 15 residues. Germline-derived CDR1 and CDR2 are SGHTA and FQGNSA. This CDR3 reads CASSLSGTTPRELFF.

The chain combines TRBV20-1 with TRBJ2-1; TCRdb selects TRBD2, and the lack of DNA leaves this call unchecked. There are 15 residues in the CDR3. The germline CDR1 and CDR2 sequences are DFQATT and SNEGSKA (reference sequence). CDR3 sequence reads: CSANQLAASYNEQFF.